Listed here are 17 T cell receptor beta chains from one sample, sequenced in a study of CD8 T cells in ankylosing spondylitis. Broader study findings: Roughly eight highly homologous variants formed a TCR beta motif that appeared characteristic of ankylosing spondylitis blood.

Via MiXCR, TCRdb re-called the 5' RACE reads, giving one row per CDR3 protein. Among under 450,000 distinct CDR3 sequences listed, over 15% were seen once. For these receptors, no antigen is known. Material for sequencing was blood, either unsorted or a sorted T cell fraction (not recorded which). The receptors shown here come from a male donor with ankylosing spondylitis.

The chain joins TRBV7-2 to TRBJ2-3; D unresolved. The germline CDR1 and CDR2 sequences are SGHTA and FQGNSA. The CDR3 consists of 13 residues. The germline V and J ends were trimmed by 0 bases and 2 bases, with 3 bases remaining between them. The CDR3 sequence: CASSLAFTDTQYF. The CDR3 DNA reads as TGTGCCAGCAGCTTAGCGTTCACAGATACGCAGTATTTT.

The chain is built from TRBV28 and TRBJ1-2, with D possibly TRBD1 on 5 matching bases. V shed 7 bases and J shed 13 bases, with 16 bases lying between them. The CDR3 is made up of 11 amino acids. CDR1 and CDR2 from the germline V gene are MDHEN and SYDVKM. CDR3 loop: CASTEAGRGTF. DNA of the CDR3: TGTGCCAGCACCGAGGCGGGGCGCGGCACCTTC.

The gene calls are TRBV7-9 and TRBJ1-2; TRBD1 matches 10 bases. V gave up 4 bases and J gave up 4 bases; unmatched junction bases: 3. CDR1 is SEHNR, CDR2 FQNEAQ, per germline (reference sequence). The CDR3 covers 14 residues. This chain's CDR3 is CASSSRDRGYGYTF. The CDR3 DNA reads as TGTGCCAGCAGCTCTCGGGACAGGGGCTATGGCTACACCTTC.

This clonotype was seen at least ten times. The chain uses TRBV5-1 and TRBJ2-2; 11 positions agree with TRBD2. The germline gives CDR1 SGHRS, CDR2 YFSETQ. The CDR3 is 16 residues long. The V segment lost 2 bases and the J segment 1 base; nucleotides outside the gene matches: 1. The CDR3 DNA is TGCGCCAGCAGCTTTACTAGCGGGGGGAACACCGGGGAGCTGTTTTTT. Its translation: CASSFTSGGNTGELFF.

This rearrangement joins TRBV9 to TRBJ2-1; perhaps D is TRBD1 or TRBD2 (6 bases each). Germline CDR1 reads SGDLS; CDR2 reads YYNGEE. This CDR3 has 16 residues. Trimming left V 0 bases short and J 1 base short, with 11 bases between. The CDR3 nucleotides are TGTGCCAGCAGCGTAGTGGAGGGGGGATCCTACAATGAGCAGTTCTTC. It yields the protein CASSVVEGGSYNEQFF.

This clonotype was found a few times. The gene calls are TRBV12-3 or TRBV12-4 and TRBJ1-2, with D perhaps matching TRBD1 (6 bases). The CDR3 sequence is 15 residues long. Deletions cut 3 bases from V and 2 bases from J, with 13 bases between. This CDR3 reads CASSFRLGANYGYTF. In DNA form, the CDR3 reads TGTGCCAGCAGTTTCCGGCTGGGGGCGAACTATGGCTACACCTTC.

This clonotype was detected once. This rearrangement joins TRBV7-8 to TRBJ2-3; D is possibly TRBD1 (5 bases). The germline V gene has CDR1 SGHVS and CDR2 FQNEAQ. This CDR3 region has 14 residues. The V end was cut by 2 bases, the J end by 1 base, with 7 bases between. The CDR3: CASSLLGRTDTQYF. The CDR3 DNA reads TGTGCCAGCAGCTTACTGGGGCGCACAGATACGCAGTATTTT.

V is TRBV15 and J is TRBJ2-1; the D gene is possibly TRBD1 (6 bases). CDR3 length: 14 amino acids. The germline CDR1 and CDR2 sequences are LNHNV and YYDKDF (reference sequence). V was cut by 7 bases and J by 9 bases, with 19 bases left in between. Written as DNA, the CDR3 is TGTGCCACCACCCGTCGGGTCGGCAGGGGTGAGCAGTTCTTC. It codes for CATTRRVGRGEQFF. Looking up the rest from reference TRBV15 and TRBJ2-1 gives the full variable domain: DAMVIQNPRYQVTQFGKPVTLSCSQTLNHNVMYWYQQKSSQAPKLLFHYYDKDFNNEADTPDNFQSRRPNTSFCFLDIRSPGLGDTAMYLCATTRRVGRGEQFFGPGTRLTVL.

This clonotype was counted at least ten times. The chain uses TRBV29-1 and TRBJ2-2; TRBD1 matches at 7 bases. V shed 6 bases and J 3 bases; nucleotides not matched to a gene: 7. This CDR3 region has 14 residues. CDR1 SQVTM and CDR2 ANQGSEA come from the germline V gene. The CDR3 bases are TGCAGCGTCCTAGACAGGGCCTACACCGGGGAGCTGTTTTTT. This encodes CSVLDRAYTGELFF.

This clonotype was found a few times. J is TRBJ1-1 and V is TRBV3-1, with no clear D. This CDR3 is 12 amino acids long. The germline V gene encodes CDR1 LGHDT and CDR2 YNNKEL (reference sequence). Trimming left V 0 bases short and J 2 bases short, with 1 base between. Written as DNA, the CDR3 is TGTGCCAGCAGCCAAGACAACACTGAAGCTTTCTTT. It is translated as CASSQDNTEAFF.

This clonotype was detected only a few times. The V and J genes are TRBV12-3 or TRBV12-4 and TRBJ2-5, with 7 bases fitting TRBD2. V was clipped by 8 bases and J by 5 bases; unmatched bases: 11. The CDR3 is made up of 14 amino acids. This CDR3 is CASALGGKGETQYF. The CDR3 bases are TGTGCCAGCGCACTGGGGGGGAAAGGGGAGACCCAGTACTTC.

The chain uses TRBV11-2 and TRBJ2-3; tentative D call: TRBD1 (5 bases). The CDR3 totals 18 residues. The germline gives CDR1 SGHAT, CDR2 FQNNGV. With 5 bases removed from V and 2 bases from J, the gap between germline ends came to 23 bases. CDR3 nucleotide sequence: TGTGCCAGCAGCCCCGAACCGACAGACTGGAGAATCACAGATACGCAGTATTTT. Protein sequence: CASSPEPTDWRITDTQYF. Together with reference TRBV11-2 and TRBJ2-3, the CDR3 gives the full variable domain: EAGVAQSPRYKIIEKRQSVAFWCNPISGHATLYWYQQILGQGPKLLIQFQNNGVVDDSQLPKDRFSAERLKGVDSTLKIQPAKLEDSAVYLCASSPEPTDWRITDTQYFGPGTRLTVL.

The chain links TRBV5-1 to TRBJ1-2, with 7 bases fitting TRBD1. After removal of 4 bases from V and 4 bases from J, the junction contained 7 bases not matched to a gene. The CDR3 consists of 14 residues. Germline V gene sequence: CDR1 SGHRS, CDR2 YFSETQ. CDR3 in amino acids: CASSPGTALYGYTF. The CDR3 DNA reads TGCGCCAGCAGCCCTGGGACAGCCCTCTATGGCTACACCTTC.

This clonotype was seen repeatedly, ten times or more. The CDR3 loop is CSVGRRGQETQYF. DNA of the CDR3: TGCAGCGTTGGAAGGCGGGGACAAGAGACCCAGTACTTC. The chain is built from TRBV29-1 and TRBJ2-5; D is perhaps TRBD2 (6 bases). Germline CDR1 is SQVTM and CDR2 is ANQGSEA. The CDR3 consists of 13 residues. Trimming removed 4 bases at V and 2 bases at J, with 11 bases between.

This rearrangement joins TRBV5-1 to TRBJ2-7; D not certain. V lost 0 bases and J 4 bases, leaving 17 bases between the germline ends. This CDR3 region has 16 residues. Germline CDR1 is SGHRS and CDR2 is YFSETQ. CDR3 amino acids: CASSLGVRTGYYEQYF. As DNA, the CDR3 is TGCGCCAGCAGCTTGGGGGTTAGAACGGGCTATTACGAGCAGTACTTC.

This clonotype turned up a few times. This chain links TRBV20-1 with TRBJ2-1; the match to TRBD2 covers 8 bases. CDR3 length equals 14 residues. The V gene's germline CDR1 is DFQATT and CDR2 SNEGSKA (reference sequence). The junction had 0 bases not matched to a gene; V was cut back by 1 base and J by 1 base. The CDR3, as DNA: TGCAGTGCTAGAGTAGCGGGATCCTACAATGAGCAGTTCTTC. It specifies CSARVAGSYNEQFF.

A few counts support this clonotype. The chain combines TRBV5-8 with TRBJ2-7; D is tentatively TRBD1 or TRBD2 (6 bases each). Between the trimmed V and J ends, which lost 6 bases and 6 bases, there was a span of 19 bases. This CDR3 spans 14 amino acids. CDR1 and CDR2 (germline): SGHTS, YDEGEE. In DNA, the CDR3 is TGTGCCAGCACCTCTAGGAGGGGGTCTAGCGAGCAGTACTTC. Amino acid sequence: CASTSRRGSSEQYF.